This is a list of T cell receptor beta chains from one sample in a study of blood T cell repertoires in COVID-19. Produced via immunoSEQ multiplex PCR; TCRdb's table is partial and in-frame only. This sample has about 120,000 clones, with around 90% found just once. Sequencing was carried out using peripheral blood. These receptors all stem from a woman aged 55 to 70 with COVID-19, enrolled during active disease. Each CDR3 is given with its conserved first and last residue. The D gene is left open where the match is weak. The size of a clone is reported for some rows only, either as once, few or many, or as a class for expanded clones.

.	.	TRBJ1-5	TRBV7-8	TGTGCCAGCAGCGAAGAAGGCCGGGTCGCAGATCAGCCCCAGCATTTT	CASSEEGRVADQPQHF
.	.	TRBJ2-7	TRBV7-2	TGTGCCAGCAGCTACACAGGGAAATCTGAGCAGTACTTC	CASSYTGKSEQYF
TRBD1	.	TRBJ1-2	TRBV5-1	TGCGCCAGCAGCTTGGGGCAGGGGGCTAATGGCTACACCTTC	CASSLGQGANGYTF
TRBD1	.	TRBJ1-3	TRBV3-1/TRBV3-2	TGTGCCAGCAGCCAAGTCCCAGGGGGTTCTGGAAACACCATATATTTT	CASSQVPGGSGNTIYF
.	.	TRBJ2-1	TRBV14	TGTGCCAGCAGCCAAGCGGTGCTAGGCTCCTACAATGAGCAGTTCTTC	CASSQAVLGSYNEQFF
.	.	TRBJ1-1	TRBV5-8	TGTGCCAGCAGACGGCGGCAGAGAAACACTGAAGCTTTCTTT	CASRRRQRNTEAFF
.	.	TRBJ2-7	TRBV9	TGTGCCAGCAGCTTTCGTTCACAGGGCTACGAGCAGTACTTC	CASSFRSQGYEQYF
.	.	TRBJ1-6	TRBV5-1	TGCGCCAGCAGCTCAGGGGAACAGGGTTCACCCCTCCACTTT	CASSSGEQGSPLHF
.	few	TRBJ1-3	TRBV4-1	TGCGCCAGCAGCCAAGACCAAATTACAGGGATCTCTGGAAACACCATATATTTT	CASSQDQITGISGNTIYF
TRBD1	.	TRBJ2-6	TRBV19	TGTGCCACCATGGACAGGCCTGGGGCCAACGTCCTGACTTTC	CATMDRPGANVLTF
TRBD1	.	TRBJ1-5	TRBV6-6	TGTGCCAGCAGTCGCCGGACAGGGGGCGCGGATCAGCCCCAGCATTTT	CASSRRTGGADQPQHF
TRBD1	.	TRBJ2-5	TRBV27	TGTGCCAGCAGTTTCCGCAGGGGGTACGAGACCCAGTACTTC	CASSFRRGYETQYF
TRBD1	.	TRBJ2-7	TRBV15	TGTGCCACCAACCCGGACAGGGGGCCGTCCTACGAGCAGTACTTC	CATNPDRGPSYEQYF
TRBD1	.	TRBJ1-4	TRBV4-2	TGTGCCAGCAGCCGGCCGGGACAGTCTAATGAAAAACTGTTTTTT	CASSRPGQSNEKLFF
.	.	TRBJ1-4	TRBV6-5	TGTGCCAGCAGGCCGGGCGGGGGGCGGAGTGAAAAACTGTTTTTT	CASRPGGGRSEKLFF
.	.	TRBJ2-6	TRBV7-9	TGTGCCAGCAGCTTATTAGCAGTACCATCCGGGGCCAACGTCCTGACTTTC	CASSLLAVPSGANVLTF
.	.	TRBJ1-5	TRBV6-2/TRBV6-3	TGTGCCAGCAGTTACTCGATTATTAAGCCGAGGCTCAATCAGCCCCAGCATTTT	CASSYSIIKPRLNQPQHF
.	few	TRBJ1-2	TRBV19	TGTGCCAGTAGTATCCGGTTTGGGGGCAGGGGAGCCTATGGCTACACCTTC	CASSIRFGGRGAYGYTF
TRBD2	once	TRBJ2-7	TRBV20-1	TGCAGTGCTAGTACGGGGGGGAACGAGCAGTACTTC	CSASTGGNEQYF
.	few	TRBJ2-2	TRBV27	TGTGCCAGCAGTTTCTTCGACACCGGGGAGCTGTTTTTT	CASSFFDTGELFF
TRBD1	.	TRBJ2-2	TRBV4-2	TGTGCCAGCAGCCTCTGGACAGGGAACACGAACACCGGGGAGCTGTTTTTT	CASSLWTGNTNTGELFF
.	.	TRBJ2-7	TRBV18	TGTGCCAGCTCACCGACCACAGGTACCTACGAGCAGTACTTC	CASSPTTGTYEQYF
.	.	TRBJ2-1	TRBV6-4	TGTGCCAGCAGTGACTCTTGGCAGGCGAATGAGCAGTTCTTC	CASSDSWQANEQFF
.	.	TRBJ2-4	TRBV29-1	TGCAGCGTGCGGGAAGGGGGACAGCCAAACATTCAGTACTTC	CSVREGGQPNIQYF
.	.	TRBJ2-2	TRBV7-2	TGTGCCAGCAGCTTACAGTCAACTACGAACACCGGGGAGCTGTTTTTT	CASSLQSTTNTGELFF
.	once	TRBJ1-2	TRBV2	TGTGCCAGCAGTGTAGAGGCCATCAACTATGGCTACACCTTC	CASSVEAINYGYTF
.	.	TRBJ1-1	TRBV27	TGTGCCAGCAGTTTATTTGGGTCTGGGTGGCAGGCGAACACTGAAGCTTTCTTT	CASSLFGSGWQANTEAFF
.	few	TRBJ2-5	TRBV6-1	TGTGCCAGCAGTGAACTGAGGATAGAGACCCAGTACTTC	CASSELRIETQYF
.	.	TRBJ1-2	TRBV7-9	TGTGCCAGCAGCCCTCCTTACAGACCCTCCTATGGCTACACCTTC	CASSPPYRPSYGYTF
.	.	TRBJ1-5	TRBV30	TGTGCCTGGAGTGTAGACCTCGGGAGCAATCAGCCCCAGCATTTT	CAWSVDLGSNQPQHF